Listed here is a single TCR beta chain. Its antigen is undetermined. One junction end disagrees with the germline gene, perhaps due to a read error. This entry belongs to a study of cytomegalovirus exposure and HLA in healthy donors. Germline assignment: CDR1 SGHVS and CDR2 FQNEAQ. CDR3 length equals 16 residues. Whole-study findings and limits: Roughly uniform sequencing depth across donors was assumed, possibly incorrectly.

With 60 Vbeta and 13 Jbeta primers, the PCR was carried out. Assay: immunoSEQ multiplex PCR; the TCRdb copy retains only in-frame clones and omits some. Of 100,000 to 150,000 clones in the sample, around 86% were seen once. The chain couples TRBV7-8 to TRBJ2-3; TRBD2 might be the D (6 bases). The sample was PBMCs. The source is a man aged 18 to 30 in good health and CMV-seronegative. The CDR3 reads CASSLAHGGVTDTQYF. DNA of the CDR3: TGTGCCAGCAGCCTAGCCCACGGGGGTGTCACAGATACGCAGTATTTT.